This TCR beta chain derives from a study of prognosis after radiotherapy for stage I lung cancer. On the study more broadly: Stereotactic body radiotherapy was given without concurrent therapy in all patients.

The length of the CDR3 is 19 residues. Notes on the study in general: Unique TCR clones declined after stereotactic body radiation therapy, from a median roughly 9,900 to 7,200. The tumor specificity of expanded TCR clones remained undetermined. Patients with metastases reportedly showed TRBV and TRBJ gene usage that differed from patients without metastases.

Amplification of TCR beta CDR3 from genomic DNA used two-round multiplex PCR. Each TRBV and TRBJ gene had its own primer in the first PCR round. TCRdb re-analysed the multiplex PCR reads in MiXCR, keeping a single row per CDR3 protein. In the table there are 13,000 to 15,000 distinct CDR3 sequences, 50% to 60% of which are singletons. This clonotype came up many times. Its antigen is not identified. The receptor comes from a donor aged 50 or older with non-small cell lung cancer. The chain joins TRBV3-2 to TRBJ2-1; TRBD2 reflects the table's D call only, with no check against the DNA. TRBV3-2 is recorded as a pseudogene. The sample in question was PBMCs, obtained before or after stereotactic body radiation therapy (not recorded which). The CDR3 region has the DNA TGTGCCAGCAGCCACCGGACAGGCCGAGGAGCGGGAGGTCACAATGAGCAGTTCTTC. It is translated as CASSHRTGRGAGGHNEQFF.